This TCR beta chain was identified during a study of blood T cell repertoires in COVID-19. Study-level background: T cells, B-cell-depleted T cells, or PBMCs provided the cDNA or gDNA that served as material.

The method was immunoSEQ multiplex PCR; TCRdb's version includes in-frame clones alone and lacks a portion of them. This sample yields approximately 36,000 clones, of which nearly 90% are seen a single time; over 2% belongs to the top ten. The CDR3 extends over 14 amino acids. Germline lookup yields CDR1 SGHRS and CDR2 YFSETQ. V was pared by 4 bases and J by 3 bases, with 11 bases between. Regarding this clone: The sample contains more than one DNA sequence encoding this CDR3.

This rearrangement joins TRBV5-1 to TRBJ2-1, with D perhaps matching TRBD1 (5 bases). The TCR comes from a human donor in a cohort sampled during active COVID-19. Sequenced: peripheral blood. The DNA of the CDR3 is TGCGCCAGCAGCCTAGGGGATTTCTACAATGAGCAGTTCTTC. It specifies CASSLGDFYNEQFF.